The sequence of this T cell receptor beta chain was determined in a study of blood T cell repertoires in COVID-19 (dated by TCRdb to 2019 to 2021). Concerning the study at large: Samples covering the acute and convalescent phases of COVID-19 were provided by collaborators in the United States, Italy and Spain. A de-identified subject ID, COVID-19 status, age in years and sex were almost always included in the sample metadata. Samples came from the ongoing ImmuneRACE study (first 160 participants) plus 1,254 subjects from 6 global collaborators. Subjects who had been exposed to COVID-19, were actively infected with it, or had recovered from it provided the deeply sampled blood TCRbeta repertoires that made up the dataset. Where HLA class I and class II types were available, the types were taken from metadata supplied by the sample provider, not from assay-based typing. The material from the prospective study consisted of cDNA or gDNA derived from T cells, B-cell-depleted T cells, or PBMCs. A freely available public database, intended as a resource for researchers studying the immune response to SARS-CoV-2, is where the repertoires were released. The research as a whole found: How much clinical and demographic metadata was included differed by source and by participant, and the metadata was provided uncurated.

The collaborating institutions used their own protocols to collect whole blood in K2EDTA tubes. Collaborator samples were shipped for TCRbeta analysis as frozen whole blood, isolated PBMCs, or DNA extracted from either sample type. V was cut back by 1 base and J by 3 bases, leaving a gap of 13 bases between them. Inclusive of the bounding cysteine and phenylalanine, the CDR3 is 15 residues long. The only DNA kept is the CDR3, 45 bases in frame from the first base. CDR1 and CDR2, per the germline V gene, are SGHVS and FNYEAQ. Turning to this clone: Its specific antigen is unknown. Per-base quality was not reported, and no clone a single base away is much larger than it.

TCRbeta CDR3 regions were amplified from genomic DNA by means of the immunoSEQ Assay, a bias-controlled multiplex PCR. Under the source paper's analysis protocol: Nucleated cell counts per sample were estimated from amplification of reference gene primers within the assay. Sequence reads were collapsed and filtered to measure the absolute abundance of every unique TCRbeta CDR3 rearrangement. For each sample, productive Simpson clonality was calculated as the square root of Simpson's diversity index across productive rearrangements. TCRdb re-hosts the immuneACCESS table, in-frame sequences only. Its copies lack some clones; in the studies checked, an unresolved V gene accounts for under half of them, and the cause for the rest is not known. V, J and clone size derive from that table, while D and trimming were established from the DNA sequence. This sample has under 250,000 clones in its table, and 84% of those were observed once. Less than 4.5% of the sample goes to the ten largest clones.

This TCR derives from a man aged 45 to 65 with acute or convalescent COVID-19. This receptor chain uses TRBV7-6 and TRBJ2-7; a tentative D call is TRBD1 (5 bases match). Material: peripheral blood. The sequence in DNA is TGTGCCAGCAGCTTAGGTGCAGGGTTGGACTACGAGCAGTACTTC. This translates into CASSLGAGLDYEQYF.